A selection of T cell receptor beta chains follows, all from one sample in a study of T cells of healthy individuals. TCRdb processed the 5' RACE reads anew with MiXCR; each CDR3 protein has one entry. Of about 41,000 distinct CDR3 sequences listed, about 4.2% were seen once; the top ten hold 7% to 10%. These receptors were collected from a human donor in good health. Both conserved end residues are part of each CDR3. The order of the fields is clone size, V gene, D gene, J gene, CDR3 protein, CDR3 DNA. A D gene is named only where the DNA matches it firmly. The size entry is marked missing in some rows and otherwise reads once, few, many or a size class.

>few|TRBV5-6|NA|TRBJ2-3
CARDPTIRGAIYKFSTDTQYF
TGTGCCAGAGATCCCACGATACGGGGGGCTATCTACAAATTCAGCACAGATACGCAGTATTTT
>few|TRBV10-2|TRBD1|TRBJ2-2
CASRLGQGYTGELFF
TGCGCCAGCAGGCTGGGACAGGGGTACACCGGGGAGCTGTTTTTT
>many|TRBV19|TRBD2|TRBJ2-7
CASSTALAGGLYEQYF
TGTGCCAGTAGTACCGCGCTAGCGGGGGGCTTGTACGAGCAGTACTTC
>few|TRBV5-8|TRBD1|TRBJ1-5
CASSYKDRVQPQHF
TGTGCCAGCAGCTATAAAGACAGGGTTCAGCCCCAGCATTTT
>few|TRBV27|NA|TRBJ2-3
CASSLRPFSTDTQYF
TGTGCCAGCAGTTTGAGGCCGTTTAGCACAGATACGCAGTATTTT
>many|TRBV20-1|NA|TRBJ1-1
CSAGRGMRSEF
TGCAGTGCTGGGAGGGGAATGAGGAGTGAGTTT
>many|TRBV7-9|NA|TRBJ2-7
CASSFGSKTYEQYF
TGTGCCAGCAGCTTCGGGTCCAAAACCTACGAGCAGTACTTC
>NA|TRBV10-3|NA|TRBJ2-1
CAISVEQGEARIVNEQFF
TGTGCCATCAGTGTAGAACAGGGTGAGGCGAGGATCGTGAATGAGCAGTTCTTC
>many|TRBV20-1|NA|TRBJ2-1
CSARRKAEFYEQFF
TGCAGTGCTAGAAGGAAGGCAGAATTCTATGAGCAGTTCTTC
>NA|TRBV6-2/TRBV6-3|TRBD2|TRBJ2-3
CASSPPYGLAGVDTQYF
TGTGCCAGCAGTCCCCCTTACGGACTAGCGGGAGTTGATACGCAGTATTTT
>many|TRBV13|TRBD1|TRBJ2-3
CASSFGTGFTDTQYF
TGTGCCAGCAGCTTCGGGACAGGGTTTACAGATACGCAGTATTTT
>many|TRBV6-5|NA|TRBJ2-7
CASSPRSYYEQYF
TGTGCCAGCAGCCCTAGGTCCTACTACGAGCAGTACTTC
>many|TRBV2|NA|TRBJ2-5
CASSEGPGDGQETQYF
TGTGCCAGCAGTGAAGGGCCAGGGGATGGGCAAGAGACCCAGTACTTC
>many|TRBV20-1|NA|TRBJ2-3
CSARDRRGSGFTDTQYF
TGCAGTGCTAGAGATCGCCGCGGTAGCGGCTTCACAGATACGCAGTATTTT
>NA|TRBV10-3|NA|TRBJ2-5
CAISESIYARETQYF
TGTGCCATCAGTGAGTCGATTTACGCGAGAGAGACCCAGTACTTC
>NA|TRBV20-1|NA|TRBJ1-5
CSARFDGDQPQHF
TGCAGTGCTAGGTTTGACGGGGATCAGCCCCAGCATTTT
>many|TRBV6-5|NA|TRBJ2-3
CASSPGTGFTDTQYF
TGTGCCAGCAGCCCCGGCACAGGATTCACAGATACGCAGTATTTT
>many|TRBV7-2|NA|TRBJ1-5
CASSLSGDSQYQPQHF
TGTGCCAGCAGCTTAAGTGGAGACAGCCAATATCAGCCCCAGCATTTT
>NA|TRBV5-6|NA|TRBJ2-4
CASSLGDPNIQYF
TGTGCCAGCAGCTTGGGCGACCCGAACATTCAGTACTTC
>NA|TRBV5-4|TRBD2|TRBJ2-3
CASSARPSGGSTDTQYF
TGTGCCAGCAGCGCCCGGCCTAGCGGGGGGAGCACAGATACGCAGTATTTT
>many|TRBV10-3|TRBD2|TRBJ2-5
CAISRQRESETQYF
TGTGCCATCAGCCGACAGCGGGAGTCGGAGACCCAGTACTTC
>many|TRBV4-3|NA|TRBJ2-6
CASSQDQGTGANVLTF
TGCGCCAGCAGCCAAGATCAGGGGACAGGGGCCAACGTCCTGACTTTC
>NA|TRBV9|NA|TRBJ1-5
CASSVGAGNQPQHF
TGTGCCAGCAGCGTAGGGGCTGGAAATCAGCCCCAGCATTTT
>NA|TRBV2|NA|TRBJ1-2
CASSEALPGQRRYGYTF
TGTGCCAGCAGTGAAGCGCTTCCAGGACAGCGACGCTATGGCTACACCTTC
>few|TRBV7-2|TRBD1|TRBJ1-4
CASSFSGGANEKLFF
TGTGCCAGCAGCTTTTCAGGGGGGGCTAATGAAAAACTGTTTTTT
>many|TRBV20-1|NA|TRBJ1-2
CSARAPGDPYGYTF
TGCAGTGCTAGAGCCCCGGGGGACCCCTATGGCTACACCTTC
>NA|TRBV29-1|NA|TRBJ2-1
CSVERRVREQFF
TGCAGCGTTGAAAGGAGGGTCCGTGAGCAGTTCTTC
>NA|TRBV29-1|NA|TRBJ1-1
CSVEAREFFRDTEAFF
TGCAGCGTTGAAGCACGGGAGTTTTTCAGGGACACTGAAGCTTTCTTT
>many|TRBV7-8|NA|TRBJ1-1
CASSLPISGGRLETEAFF
TGTGCCAGCAGCTTACCGATCTCCGGAGGCAGGTTGGAAACTGAAGCTTTCTTT
>NA|TRBV5-1|NA|TRBJ2-1
CASSLVGTTSYNEQFF
TGCGCCAGCAGCTTGGTAGGGACGACCTCCTACAATGAGCAGTTCTTC
>many|TRBV20-1|NA|TRBJ1-1
CSAFPTGTEAFF
TGCAGTGCTTTCCCCACGGGTACTGAAGCTTTCTTT
>few|TRBV11-2|TRBD1|TRBJ2-3
CASSTGGRSTDTQYF
TGTGCCAGCAGCACAGGGGGCAGGAGCACAGATACGCAGTATTTT
>few|TRBV5-4|TRBD2|TRBJ2-1
CASSQTSGGRDEQFF
TGTGCCAGCAGCCAGACTAGCGGGGGGAGAGATGAGCAGTTCTTC
>many|TRBV12-3/TRBV12-4|NA|TRBJ2-1
CASSLDTYNEQFF
TGTGCCAGCAGTTTAGACACATACAATGAGCAGTTCTTC
>many|TRBV6-5|TRBD1|TRBJ2-7
CASSYSWTGASYEQYF
TGTGCCAGCAGTTACTCGTGGACAGGGGCCTCCTACGAGCAGTACTTC
>many|TRBV6-5|NA|TRBJ2-7
CASRGNYEQYF
TGTGCCAGCAGGGGAAACTACGAGCAGTACTTC
>many|TRBV29-1|TRBD1|TRBJ2-7
CSAKGPTGTYEQYF
TGCAGCGCCAAGGGACCGACAGGGACCTACGAGCAGTACTTC
>NA|TRBV20-1|NA|TRBJ2-2
CSAREEARESGELFF
TGCAGTGCTAGAGAAGAGGCGCGTGAGAGCGGGGAGCTGTTTTTT
>many|TRBV20-1|TRBD1|TRBJ1-1
CSARVGQGDTEAFF
TGCAGTGCTAGAGTCGGACAGGGGGACACTGAAGCTTTCTTT
>few|TRBV12-3/TRBV12-4|NA|TRBJ1-5
CASSLRTGGRTNQPQHF
TGTGCCAGCAGTTTGCGTACCGGAGGACGTACCAATCAGCCCCAGCATTTT
>NA|TRBV7-7|TRBD2|TRBJ2-1
CASSPRTSGYSYNEQFF
TGTGCCAGCAGCCCAAGGACTAGCGGGTACTCCTACAATGAGCAGTTCTTC
>many|TRBV20-1|NA|TRBJ1-6
CSAREVVRGLNSPLHF
TGCAGTGCTAGAGAGGTCGTGCGGGGGTTGAATTCACCCCTCCACTTT
>many|TRBV5-1|NA|TRBJ1-3
CASSLGFLSGNTIYF
TGCGCCAGCAGCTTGGGGTTTCTTTCTGGAAACACCATATATTTT
>NA|TRBV14|NA|TRBJ1-3
CASSQVVEGTIYF
TGTGCCAGCAGCCAAGTGGTTGAGGGTACCATATATTTT
>many|TRBV25-1|NA|TRBJ2-3
CASSLRSSTDTQYF
TGTGCCAGCAGTCTTAGGTCAAGCACAGATACGCAGTATTTT
>many|TRBV6-6|TRBD1|TRBJ2-2
CASSDSGGPGELFF
TGTGCCAGCAGCGACTCAGGGGGCCCCGGGGAGCTGTTTTTT
>NA|TRBV7-2|TRBD1|TRBJ2-1
CASSLGGWDRQNPKQFF
TGTGCCAGCAGCTTAGGGGGGTGGGACAGACAAAACCCTAAGCAGTTCTTC
>many|TRBV29-1|NA|TRBJ1-2
CSVKQGYGYTF
TGCAGCGTAAAACAGGGTTATGGCTACACCTTC
>many|TRBV4-1|NA|TRBJ1-6
CASSQDNRGSYNSPLHF
TGCGCCAGCAGCCAAGATAATCGGGGCTCCTATAATTCACCCCTCCACTTT
>few|TRBV20-1|NA|TRBJ1-5
CSARDTLSWPQHF
TGCAGTGCTAGAGATACCCTATCCTGGCCCCAGCATTTT
>many|TRBV7-8|NA|TRBJ1-1
CASSLGGRRTEAFF
TGTGCCAGCAGCTTAGGGGGGCGGCGTACTGAAGCTTTCTTT
>NA|TRBV4-1|NA|TRBJ1-2
CASSLSGTENYGYTF
TGCGCCAGCAGCCTTTCTGGGACGGAGAACTATGGCTACACCTTC
>many|TRBV2|NA|TRBJ1-5
CASSEYGGHVNQPQHF
TGTGCCAGCAGTGAATATGGGGGACATGTGAATCAGCCCCAGCATTTT
>many|TRBV7-8|NA|TRBJ2-3
CASSLTGATTDTQYF
TGTGCCAGCAGCTTAACGGGGGCCACCACAGATACGCAGTATTTT
>NA|TRBV12-3/TRBV12-4|NA|TRBJ2-5
CASSFRGETQYF
TGTGCCAGCAGTTTCAGAGGGGAGACCCAGTACTTC
>NA|TRBV12-3/TRBV12-4|NA|TRBJ2-1
CASSVNNEQFF
TGTGCCAGCAGTGTCAATAATGAGCAGTTCTTC
>many|TRBV9|TRBD2|TRBJ2-3
CASSVEPSGSNTQYF
TGTGCCAGCAGCGTAGAGCCTAGCGGGAGTAATACGCAGTATTTT